This T cell receptor beta chain appears in the sequencing data of a study of CD8 T cells in Susac syndrome. The study's findings and limits: The study's TCR sequencing and HLA analysis drew on a certain number of individuals. That number was acknowledged as relatively small.

As regards this clonotype: Antigen specificity is unknown.

Reverse transcription of roughly 0.45 to 1 ug RNA was performed with random hexamers. TCRdb reprocessed the immunoSEQ multiplex PCR reads with MiXCR, giving one entry per CDR3 protein. The sample records 240,000 or so distinct CDR3 sequences, almost 97% being singletons. This CDR3 contains 13 residues. The ends were cut back, 3 bases at V and 4 bases at J, with 4 bases in the middle. This TCR came from a human donor with Susac syndrome. The V call is TRBV12-3 or TRBV12-4, the J call TRBJ2-6; D call uncertain. The sequenced sample was CD4+ T cells from PBMCs. The CDR3 protein is CASSLFGANVLTF. For the CDR3, the DNA is TGTGCCAGCAGTTTGTTCGGGGCCAACGTCCTGACTTTC.